The 21 T cell receptor beta chains below come from one sample, sequenced in a study of T cell repertoires in cytomegalovirus infection. TCRdb redid the calling of the reads with MiXCR, one entry per CDR3 protein. In the table there are about 830,000 distinct CDR3 sequences, around a third of which are singletons. The antigens for these receptors are not known. The sample in question was cultured CD8+ T cells from PBMCs, obtained from culture after CMV antigen stimulation. The receptors come from a human donor in good health (CMV status not recorded). Some clones in this sample may be carry-over from other donors' samples.

V and J are TRBV9 and TRBJ1-4; 7 nucleotides line up with TRBD1. CDR1 SGDLS and CDR2 YYNGEE come from the germline V gene. The CDR3 has 15 residues. J gave up 3 bases and V 4 bases, and 6 bases lay outside the gene matches. The CDR3 coding sequence is TGTGCCAGCAGCCCCCGGGACAGATCTAATGAAAAACTGTTTTTT. Protein product: CASSPRDRSNEKLFF.

This clonotype occurred a few times. V and J are TRBV7-6 and TRBJ2-1; 8 bases are shared with TRBD2. Trimming took 5 bases from V and 5 from J; bases not matched to a gene: 11. The CDR3 is 16 residues long. Germline-derived CDR1 and CDR2 are SGHVS and FNYEAQ. The CDR3 coding sequence is TGTGCCAGCAGCCGAGGCTGGGCGGGGGGCGACAATGAGCAGTTCTTC. It specifies CASSRGWAGGDNEQFF.

The genes are TRBV6-5 and TRBJ2-1; 10 bases are a match to TRBD2. The CDR3 length is 17 residues. J was trimmed by 5 bases and V by 6 bases; bases with no gene match: 13. Looked up from germline, CDR1 is MNHEY and CDR2 is SVGAGI. The CDR3 sequence: CASSVGVLAGFNNEQFF. The CDR3 DNA sequence: TGTGCCAGCAGCGTTGGGGTACTAGCGGGGTTTAACAATGAGCAGTTCTTC.

The rearrangement joins TRBV6-5 to TRBJ2-1; tentatively, D is TRBD2 (6 bases). There are 13 residues in the CDR3. Between the trimmed V and J ends, which lost 0 bases and 10 bases, there was a span of 10 bases. Germline V gives CDR1 MNHEY, CDR2 SVGAGI. The CDR3 bases are TGTGCCAGCAGTTACTCGGGACGGGGGGAGCAGTTCTTC. Translating it yields CASSYSGRGEQFF.

This clonotype was picked up a small number of times. The rearrangement joins TRBV28 to TRBJ2-3; TRBD2 aligns across 8 bases. The V gene end was trimmed by 6 bases and the J gene end by 2 bases; junction bases not matched to a gene: 13. This CDR3 is 17 amino acids long. Germline CDR1 is MDHEN and CDR2 is SYDVKM. Written as DNA, the CDR3 is TGTGCCAGCAGCTCCCCGGGGCGGGGGGACCTCACAGATACGCAGTATTTT. This encodes CASSSPGRGDLTDTQYF.

The V call is TRBV6-5, the J call TRBJ2-3, with 8 bases aligning to TRBD2. This CDR3 comprises 14 residues. CDR1 MNHEY and CDR2 SVGAGI come from the germline V gene. J lost 6 bases, V lost 7 bases, and 9 bases had no gene match. In DNA, the CDR3 is TGTGCCAGCACCAAAGCGGGGGTCGTCGATACGCAGTATTTT. Encoded protein: CASTKAGVVDTQYF.

This clonotype occurred a few times. The chain joins TRBV27 to TRBJ2-2; D unclear. V lost 5 bases and J lost 8, with 12 bases in between. Germline lookup yields CDR1 MNHEY and CDR2 SMNVEV (reference sequence). The CDR3 sequence is 13 residues long. The CDR3 bases are TGTGCCAGCAGTAGATTCTACCCGGGGGAGCTGTTTTTT. Its translation: CASSRFYPGELFF.

The chain employs TRBV28 and TRBJ2-6; 12 nucleotides line up with TRBD1. Germline assignment: CDR1 MDHEN and CDR2 SYDVKM. V lost 0 bases to trimming and J lost 3 bases; unmatched junction nucleotides: 3. The CDR3 consists of 18 residues. CDR3 DNA sequence: TGTGCCAGCAGTTTATGGGGACAGGGGGCGGGTGGGGCCAACGTCCTGACTTTC. It translates to CASSLWGQGAGGANVLTF.

This clonotype has only a few counts. The rearrangement links TRBV7-9 to TRBJ2-7; D not certain. The CDR3 sequence is 14 residues long. V gave up 0 bases and J gave up 1 base, with 7 bases separating them. The germline CDR1 and CDR2 sequences are SEHNR and FQNEAQ (reference sequence). CDR3 DNA: TGTGCCAGCAGCTTAGCGCACGGGTCCTACGAGCAGTACGTC. Its protein product is CASSLAHGSYEQYV.

The rearrangement joins TRBV27 to TRBJ2-5, with 13 bases identical to TRBD2. CDR1 MNHEY and CDR2 SMNVEV come from the germline V gene (reference sequence). The trim removed 5 bases at V and 0 bases at J, leaving 3 bases unmatched. CDR3 length: 16 amino acids. The CDR3, as DNA: TGTGCCAGCAGTGGGGGGACTAGCGGGGACCAAGAGACCCAGTACTTC. Its translation: CASSGGTSGDQETQYF.

This clonotype has just a few counts. V is TRBV4-1 and J is TRBJ2-7, with D perhaps given as TRBD1 or TRBD2 (5 bases each). Germline CDR1 MGHRA, CDR2 YSYEKL. V lost 0 bases and J 5 bases, leaving 11 bases between the germline ends. The CDR3 totals 14 residues. The CDR3 loop reads CASSQDYRRDEQYF. For the CDR3, the DNA is TGCGCCAGCAGCCAAGATTACAGGCGGGACGAGCAGTACTTC.

The table lists this clonotype with a count of one. The V and J genes are TRBV7-4 and TRBJ1-1; D remains ambiguous. The germline gives CDR1 SGHVT, CDR2 SQSDAQ. The CDR3 totals 16 residues. Trimming took 6 bases from V and 1 from J, leaving 18 bases between them. The CDR3 DNA is TGTGCCAGCAGGCCAAGCCGAGGGTCTTCGAACACTGAAGCTTTCTTT. It is translated as CASRPSRGSSNTEAFF.

The chain has TRBV19 and TRBJ2-3; D tentatively reads TRBD1 or TRBD2 (5 bases each). This CDR3 is 15 amino acids long. V lost 6 bases and J lost 2, with 15 bases in between. The germline V gene encodes CDR1 LNHDA and CDR2 SQIVND (reference sequence). The CDR3 region has the DNA TGTGCCAGTAGCCCCCTCGGGGCCACCACAGATACGCAGTATTTT. This gives the protein CASSPLGATTDTQYF.

The chain carries TRBV7-9 and TRBJ2-1; maybe TRBD2 (6 bases). The CDR3 extends over 16 amino acids. Trimming took off 5 bases at V and 4 bases at J, with 18 bases between the two ends. Germline loops: CDR1 SEHNR, CDR2 FQNEAQ (reference sequence). The CDR3 DNA sequence: TGTGCCAGCAGCCCGGTGGGCGGGGAGTTATACAATGAGCAGTTCTTC. This translates into CASSPVGGELYNEQFF.

This clonotype showed up just a few times. CDR3 protein: CASSEVRLGGLIGELFF. The CDR3 DNA sequence: TGTGCCAGCAGTGAAGTAAGGCTAGGGGGGCTGATCGGGGAGCTGTTTTTT. The gene calls are TRBV6-1 and TRBJ2-2; D tentatively fits TRBD1 or TRBD2 (6 bases each). The germline V gene encodes CDR1 MNHNS and CDR2 SASEGT. V was pared by 1 base and J by 7 bases, with 19 bases between. The CDR3 length is 17 residues.

V and J are TRBV4-1 and TRBJ2-7; 9 positions match TRBD2. Trimming removed 3 bases from V and 5 bases from J; junction bases left unmatched: 8. Germline CDR1 MGHRA, CDR2 YSYEKL. The CDR3 consists of 15 residues. The CDR3 sequence: CASSQDGTSFDEQYF. The CDR3 DNA is TGCGCCAGCAGCCAGGACGGGACTAGCTTTGACGAGCAGTACTTC.

This chain joins TRBV12-3 or TRBV12-4 and TRBJ2-5; TRBD1 matches at 9 bases. V lost 4 bases to trimming and J lost 1 base; unmatched junction nucleotides: 7. The CDR3 extends over 16 amino acids. The CDR3 reads CASSSGTGPFQETQYF. The DNA for the CDR3 is TGTGCCAGCAGTTCCGGGACAGGGCCTTTCCAAGAGACCCAGTACTTC.

This clonotype was seen a single time. A much larger clone lies a single base off, so this may be a read error. The V and J genes are TRBV11-2 and TRBJ1-6; D uncertain. V was shortened by 5 bases and J by 7 bases, with 15 bases between the two germline ends. The CDR3 covers 15 residues. CDR1 and CDR2 (germline): SGHAT, FQNNGV. The CDR3 protein is CASSPERESNSPLHF. The CDR3 region has the DNA TGTGCCAGCAGCCCAGAGAGAGAAAGCAATTCACCCCTCCACTTT.

The CDR3 here is CASTHRRAWTEAFF. DNA for the CDR3: TGTGCCAGCACCCATAGGAGGGCTTGGACTGAAGCTTTCTTT. The rearrangement uses TRBV6-2 or TRBV6-3 and TRBJ1-1, with D hard to call. V gave up 7 bases and J gave up 5 bases, with 17 bases separating them. The germline V gene has CDR1 MNHEY and CDR2 SVGEGT. The CDR3 sequence is 14 residues long.

The chain couples TRBV19 to TRBJ1-1; 7 bases align to TRBD1. Losses at the gene ends were 7 bases for V and 0 bases for J; bases not matched to a gene: 8. The CDR3 sequence is 15 residues long. Germline V gene data show CDR1 as LNHDA and CDR2 as SQIVND (reference sequence). The CDR3 DNA follows: TGTGCCAGTACTCTCTCGGGACAGCTGAACACTGAAGCTTTCTTT. Its translation is CASTLSGQLNTEAFF. Together with reference TRBV19 and TRBJ1-1, the CDR3 gives the full variable domain: DGGITQSPKYLFRKEGQNVTLSCEQNLNHDAMYWYRQDPGQGLRLIYYSQIVNDFQKGDIAEGYSVSREKKESFPLTVTSAQKNPTAFYLCASTLSGQLNTEAFFGQGTRLTVV.

The chain combines TRBV11-3 with TRBJ2-1; a weak D match, TRBD2 (5 bases). Trimming took off 5 bases at V and 10 bases at J, with 18 bases between the two ends. CDR3 size: 14 residues. Germline V gives CDR1 SGHNT, CDR2 YENEEA. CDR3: CASSRPDSPNEQFF. In DNA, the CDR3 is TGTGCCAGCAGCCGCCCGGACTCCCCTAACGAGCAGTTCTTC.